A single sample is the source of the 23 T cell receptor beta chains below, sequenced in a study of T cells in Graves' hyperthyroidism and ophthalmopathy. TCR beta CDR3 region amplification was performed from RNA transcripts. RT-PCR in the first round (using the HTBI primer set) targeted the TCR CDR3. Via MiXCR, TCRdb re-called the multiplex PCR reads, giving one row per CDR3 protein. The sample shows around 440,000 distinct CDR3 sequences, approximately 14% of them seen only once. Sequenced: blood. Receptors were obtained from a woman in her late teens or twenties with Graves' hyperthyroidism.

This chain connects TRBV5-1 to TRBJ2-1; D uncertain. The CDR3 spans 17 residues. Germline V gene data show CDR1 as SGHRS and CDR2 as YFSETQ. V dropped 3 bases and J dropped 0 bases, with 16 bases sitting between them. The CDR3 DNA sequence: TGCGCCAGCAGCTACTTTCGTGAAATAAGCTCCTACAATGAGCAGTTCTTC. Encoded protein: CASSYFREISSYNEQFF. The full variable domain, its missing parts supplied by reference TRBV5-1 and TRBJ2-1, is KAGVTQTPRYLIKTRGQQVTLSCSPISGHRSVSWYQQTPGQGLQFLFEYFSETQRNKGNFPGRFSGRQFSNSRSEMNVSTLELGDSALYLCASSYFREISSYNEQFFGPGTRLTVL.

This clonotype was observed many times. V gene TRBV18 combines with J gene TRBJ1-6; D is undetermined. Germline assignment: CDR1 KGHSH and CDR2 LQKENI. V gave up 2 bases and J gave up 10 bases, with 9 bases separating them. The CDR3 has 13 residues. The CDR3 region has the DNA TGTGCCAGCTCACCAGGGTCGGGGTCACCCCTCCACTTT. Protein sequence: CASSPGSGSPLHF.

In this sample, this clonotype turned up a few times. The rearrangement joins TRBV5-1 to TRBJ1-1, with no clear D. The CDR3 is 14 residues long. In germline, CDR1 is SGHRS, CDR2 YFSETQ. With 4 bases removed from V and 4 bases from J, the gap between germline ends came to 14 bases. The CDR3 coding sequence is TGCGCCAGCAGCCCCTGGGATCGCGTCACTGAAGCTTTCTTT. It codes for CASSPWDRVTEAFF.

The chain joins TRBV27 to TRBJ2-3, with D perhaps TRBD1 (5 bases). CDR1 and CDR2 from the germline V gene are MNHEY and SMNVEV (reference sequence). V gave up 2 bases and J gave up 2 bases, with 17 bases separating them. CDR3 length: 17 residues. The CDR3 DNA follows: TGTGCCAGCAGTTTACTTCGACAAAGGGGTTTCACAGATACGCAGTATTTT. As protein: CASSLLRQRGFTDTQYF.

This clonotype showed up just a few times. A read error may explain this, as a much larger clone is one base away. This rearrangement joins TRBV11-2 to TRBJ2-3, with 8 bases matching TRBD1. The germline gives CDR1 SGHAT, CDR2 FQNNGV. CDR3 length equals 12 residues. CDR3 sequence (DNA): TGTGCCAGCAGCCAAGGGACAGGTACGCAGTATTTT. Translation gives CASSQGTGTQYF.

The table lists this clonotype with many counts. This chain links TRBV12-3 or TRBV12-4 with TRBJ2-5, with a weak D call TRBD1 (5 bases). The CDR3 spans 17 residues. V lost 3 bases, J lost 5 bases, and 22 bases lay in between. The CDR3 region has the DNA TGTGCCAGCAGTTTCAGGCAGGGCAGTTGGGATCTGGAGACCCAGTACTTC. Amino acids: CASSFRQGSWDLETQYF.

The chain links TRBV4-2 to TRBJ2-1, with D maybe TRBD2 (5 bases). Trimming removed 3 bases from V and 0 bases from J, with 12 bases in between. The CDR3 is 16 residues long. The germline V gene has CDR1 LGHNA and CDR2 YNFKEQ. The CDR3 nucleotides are TGTGCCAGCAGCCAGCTAGCCGATATCTCCTACAATGAGCAGTTCTTC. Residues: CASSQLADISYNEQFF.

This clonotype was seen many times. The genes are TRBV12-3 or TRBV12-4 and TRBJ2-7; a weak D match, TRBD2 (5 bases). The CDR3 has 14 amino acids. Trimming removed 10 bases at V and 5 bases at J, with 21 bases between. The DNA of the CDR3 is TGTGCCACCTCTCCGGGGTATGCCCCTCACGAGCAGTACTTC. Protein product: CATSPGYAPHEQYF.

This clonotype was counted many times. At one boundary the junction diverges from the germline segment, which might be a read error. The CDR3 region is CASSFDTGELFF. The CDR3 coding sequence is TGTGCCAGCAGCTTTGATACCGGGGAGCTGTTTTTT. The rearrangement joins TRBV5-1 to TRBJ2-2, with D unresolved. Germline V CDR1 and CDR2: SGHRS, YFSETQ. The CDR3 loop spans 12 amino acids.

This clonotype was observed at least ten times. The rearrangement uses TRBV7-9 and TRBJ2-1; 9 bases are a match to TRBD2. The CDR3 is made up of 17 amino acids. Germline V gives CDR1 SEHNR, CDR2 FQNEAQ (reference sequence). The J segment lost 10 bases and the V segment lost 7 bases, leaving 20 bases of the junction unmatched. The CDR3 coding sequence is TGTGCCAGCATCATATCCCCCGCTCAGCGGGGGGCGCTCGAGCAGTTCTTC. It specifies CASIISPAQRGALEQFF. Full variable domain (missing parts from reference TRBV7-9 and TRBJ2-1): DTGVSQNPRHKITKRGQNVTFRCDPISEHNRLYWYRQTLGQGPEFLTYFQNEAQLEKSRLLSDRFSAERPKGSFSTLEIQRTEQGDSAMYLCASIISPAQRGALEQFFGPGTRLTVL.

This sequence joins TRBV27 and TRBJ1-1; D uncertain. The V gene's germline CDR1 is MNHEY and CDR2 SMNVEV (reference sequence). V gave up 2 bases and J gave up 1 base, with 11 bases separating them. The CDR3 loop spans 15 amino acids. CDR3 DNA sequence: TGTGCCAGCAGTTTAGCCTCGGGGAGGAACACTGAAGCTTTCTTT. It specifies CASSLASGRNTEAFF.

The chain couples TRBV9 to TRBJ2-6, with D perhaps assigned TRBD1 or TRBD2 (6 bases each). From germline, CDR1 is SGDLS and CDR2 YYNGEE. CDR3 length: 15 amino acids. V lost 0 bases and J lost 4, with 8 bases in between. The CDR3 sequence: CASSVGGAGANVLTF. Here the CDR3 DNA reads TGTGCCAGCAGCGTAGGGGGGGCCGGGGCCAACGTCCTGACTTTC. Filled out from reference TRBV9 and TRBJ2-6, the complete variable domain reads DSGVTQTPKHLITATGQRVTLRCSPRSGDLSVYWYQQSLDQGLQFLIQYYNGEERAKGNILERFSAQQFPDLHSELNLSSLELGDSALYFCASSVGGAGANVLTFGAGSRLTVL.

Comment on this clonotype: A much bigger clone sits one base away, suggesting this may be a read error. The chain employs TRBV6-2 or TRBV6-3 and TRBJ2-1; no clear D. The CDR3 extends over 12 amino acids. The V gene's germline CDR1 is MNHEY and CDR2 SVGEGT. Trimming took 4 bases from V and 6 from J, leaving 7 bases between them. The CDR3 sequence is CASSCPSNEQFF. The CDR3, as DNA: TGTGCCAGCAGTTGCCCGTCCAATGAGCAGTTCTTC.

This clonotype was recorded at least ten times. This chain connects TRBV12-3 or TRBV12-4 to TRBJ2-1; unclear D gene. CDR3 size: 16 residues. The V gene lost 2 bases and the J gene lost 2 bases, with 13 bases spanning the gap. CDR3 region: CASSLRRTRPYNEQFF. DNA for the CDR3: TGTGCCAGCAGTTTAAGGCGGACCAGACCCTACAATGAGCAGTTCTTC.

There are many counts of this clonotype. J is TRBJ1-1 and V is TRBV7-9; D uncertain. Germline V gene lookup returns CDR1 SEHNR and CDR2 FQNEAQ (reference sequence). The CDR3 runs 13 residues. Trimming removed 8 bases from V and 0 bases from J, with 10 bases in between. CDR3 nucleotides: TGTGCCAGCGGTTCGACGGTGAACACTGAAGCTTTCTTT. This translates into CASGSTVNTEAFF.

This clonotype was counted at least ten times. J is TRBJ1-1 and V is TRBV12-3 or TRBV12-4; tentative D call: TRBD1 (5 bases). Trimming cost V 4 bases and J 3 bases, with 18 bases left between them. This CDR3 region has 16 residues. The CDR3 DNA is TGTGCCAGCAGTTGGTTCTGGGGCCTAAGGGACACTGAAGCTTTCTTT. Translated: CASSWFWGLRDTEAFF.

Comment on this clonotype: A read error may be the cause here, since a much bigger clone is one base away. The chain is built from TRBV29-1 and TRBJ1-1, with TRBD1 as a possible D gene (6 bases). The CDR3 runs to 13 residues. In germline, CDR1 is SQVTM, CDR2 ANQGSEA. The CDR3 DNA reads TGCAGCGTTCCCGGGGGCCAGGGCACTGAAGCTCTCTTT. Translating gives CSVPGGQGTEALF.

The CDR3 DNA reads as TGCGCCAGCAGCCTAAGCGGGGGAGGGGGCCAATTCCCCTACGAGCAGTACTTC. It codes for CASSLSGGGGQFPYEQYF. This sequence joins TRBV4-1 and TRBJ2-7; possibly TRBD2 for D (8 bases). Trimming stripped 4 bases from V and 2 bases from J, with 24 bases between. Germline V gene data show CDR1 as MGHRA and CDR2 as YSYEKL. The CDR3 length is 18 residues.

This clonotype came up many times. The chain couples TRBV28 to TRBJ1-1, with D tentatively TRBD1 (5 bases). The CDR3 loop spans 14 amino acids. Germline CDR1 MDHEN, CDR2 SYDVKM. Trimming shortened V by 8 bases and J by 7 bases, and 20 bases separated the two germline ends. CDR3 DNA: TGTGCCAGCTTAACCTGGCAGGGAATACGTGAAGCTTTCTTT. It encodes CASLTWQGIREAFF.

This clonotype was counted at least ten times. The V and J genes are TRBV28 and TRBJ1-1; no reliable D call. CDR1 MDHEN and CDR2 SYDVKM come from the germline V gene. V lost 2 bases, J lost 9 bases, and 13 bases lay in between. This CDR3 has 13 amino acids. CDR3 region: CASSLIGPNKAFF. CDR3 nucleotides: TGTGCCAGCAGTTTAATCGGCCCCAACAAAGCTTTCTTT.

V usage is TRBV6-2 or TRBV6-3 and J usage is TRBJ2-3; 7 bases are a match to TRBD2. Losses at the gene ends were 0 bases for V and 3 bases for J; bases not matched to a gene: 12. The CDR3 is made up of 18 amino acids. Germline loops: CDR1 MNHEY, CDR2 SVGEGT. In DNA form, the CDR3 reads TGTGCCAGCAGTTACTCAGCCATCGGGGGGATCAGGACAGATACGCAGTATTTT. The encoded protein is CASSYSAIGGIRTDTQYF.

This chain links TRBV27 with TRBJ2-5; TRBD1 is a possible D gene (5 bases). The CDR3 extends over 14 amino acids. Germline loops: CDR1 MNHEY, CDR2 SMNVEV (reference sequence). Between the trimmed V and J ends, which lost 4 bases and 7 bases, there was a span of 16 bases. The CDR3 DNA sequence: TGTGCCAGCAGTTCGGGCCTACTCCAGGGGACCCAGTACTTC. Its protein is CASSSGLLQGTQYF.

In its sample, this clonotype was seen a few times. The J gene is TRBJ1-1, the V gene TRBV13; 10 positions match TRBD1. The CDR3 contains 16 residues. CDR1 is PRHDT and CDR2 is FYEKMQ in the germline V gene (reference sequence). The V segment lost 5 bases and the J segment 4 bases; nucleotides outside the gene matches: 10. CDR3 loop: CASSNRDRGGSTEAFF. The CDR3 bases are TGTGCCAGCAGCAACCGGGACAGGGGCGGTAGCACTGAAGCTTTCTTT.